This T cell receptor beta chain came from a study of blood T cell repertoires in COVID-19. Germline CDR1 is MNHEY and CDR2 is SVGAGI. Trimming stripped 2 bases from V and 6 bases from J, with 8 bases between. The CDR3 totals 13 residues. As processed by the authors: Nucleated cell number was recorded as an estimate derived from reference gene primer amplification. Produced via immunoSEQ multiplex PCR; TCRdb's table is partial and in-frame only. V and J calls and clone size are copied from that table; D and trimming were computed from the DNA. In the table there are about 240,000 clones, roughly four fifths of which are singletons.

V is TRBV6-5 and J is TRBJ2-1; the D is unclear. Material for sequencing was peripheral blood. This clonotype was sampled from a man younger than 45 who had recovered from COVID-19. The CDR3 sequence is CASSYGRLNEQFF. CDR3 in DNA: TGTGCCAGCAGTTACGGCAGACTCAATGAGCAGTTCTTC.